A single sample gave rise to the 15 T cell receptor beta chains below, sequenced in a study of shared clonotypes between healthy human individuals. Clones were sequenced by immunoSEQ multiplex PCR, and TCRdb holds only the in-frame ones, with some missing. The sample consists of approximately 620,000 clones, 95% to 98% of them appearing once. Sequenced material: naive CD4+ T cells sorted from blood. The subset: CD45RA+ positively selected. These receptors all come from a woman aged 30 to 39 in good health.

This sequence joins TRBV27 and TRBJ2-3; D possibly corresponds to TRBD2 (5 bases). Trimming took off 3 bases at V and 9 bases at J, with 13 bases between the two ends. This CDR3 is 13 amino acids long. CDR1 MNHEY and CDR2 SMNVEV come from the germline V gene (reference sequence). This chain's CDR3 is CASSFRGLTTQYF. The DNA for the CDR3 is TGTGCCAGCAGTTTCCGGGGTCTTACGACGCAGTATTTT.

Remarks on this clone: Other DNA sequences in this specimen translate into the identical CDR3. The V gene is TRBV5-1, the J gene TRBJ2-5, with 9 nucleotides matching TRBD2. Germline V gene lookup returns CDR1 SGHRS and CDR2 YFSETQ. V lost 2 bases, J lost 2 bases, and 1 base stayed unmatched. This CDR3 has 14 residues. Here the CDR3 DNA reads TGCGCCAGCAGCTTAGCGGGAGGACAAGAGACCCAGTACTTC. It is translated as CASSLAGGQETQYF.

This chain uses TRBV5-1 with TRBJ2-2; 9 nucleotides align to TRBD1. CDR1 and CDR2 (germline): SGHRS, YFSETQ. With 0 bases clipped from V and 4 bases from J, the junction kept 4 bases outside the gene matches. The CDR3 is 16 residues long. The CDR3 sequence is CASSLATGGSTGELFF. For the CDR3, the DNA is TGCGCCAGCAGCTTGGCGACAGGGGGATCCACCGGGGAGCTGTTTTTT.

This rearrangement joins TRBV9 to TRBJ2-1; no clear D gene. The germline gives CDR1 SGDLS, CDR2 YYNGEE. The V gene lost 0 bases and the J gene lost 7 bases, with 14 bases spanning the gap. This CDR3 comprises 15 residues. DNA for the CDR3: TGTGCCAGCAGCGTAGTGGCTCGATCGACGAATGAGCAGTTCTTC. Translated, it gives CASSVVARSTNEQFF.

The CDR3 here is CAISEGYRGYGYTF. CDR3 bases: TGTGCCATCAGTGAAGGGTATCGCGGCTATGGCTACACCTTC. The V and J genes are TRBV10-3 and TRBJ1-2, with D uncertain. The germline V gene encodes CDR1 ENHRY and CDR2 SYGVKD. V was shortened by 3 bases and J by 4 bases, with 12 bases between the two germline ends. The CDR3 is 14 residues long.

The genes are TRBV6-6 and TRBJ2-1, with D possibly called TRBD1 or TRBD2 (5 bases each). This CDR3 contains 14 residues. Germline CDR1 is MNHNY and CDR2 is SVGAGI (reference sequence). V was clipped by 6 bases and J by 5 bases, with 14 bases between them. The chain's CDR3 is CASRVGVGDNEQFF. The CDR3 nucleotides read TGTGCCAGCAGGGTGGGAGTAGGGGACAATGAGCAGTTCTTC.

The chain uses TRBV6-4 and TRBJ2-6; D remains unclear. This CDR3 spans 13 amino acids. Germline-derived CDR1 and CDR2 are MRHNA and SNTAGT. Trimming pared 2 bases from V and 2 bases from J, leaving 1 base between. The CDR3, as DNA: TGTGCCAGCAGTGACGCTGGGGCCAACGTCCTGACTTTC. The encoded protein is CASSDAGANVLTF.

With respect to this clone: The sample carries other DNA sequences with the same CDR3. The chain is built from TRBV6-1 and TRBJ2-7; tentative D call: TRBD1 (5 bases). The CDR3 covers 12 residues. Germline V gene lookup returns CDR1 MNHNS and CDR2 SASEGT. The V gene lost 2 bases and the J gene lost 4 bases, with 6 bases spanning the gap. The CDR3 DNA follows: TGTGCCAGCAGTGAAAGGGGTTACGAGCAGTACTTC. As protein: CASSERGYEQYF.

The rearrangement uses TRBV9 and TRBJ1-5, with D tentatively TRBD1 (5 bases). The length of the CDR3 is 15 residues. Germline CDR1 is SGDLS and CDR2 is YYNGEE. Trimming left V 3 bases short and J 0 bases short, with 10 bases between. The CDR3 sequence is CASSASGDSNQPQHF. The CDR3 nucleotides are TGTGCCAGCAGCGCCTCGGGGGATAGCAATCAGCCCCAGCATTTT.

This chain uses TRBV28 with TRBJ1-5, with no clear D. The CDR3 extends over 15 amino acids. V lost 5 bases, J lost 5 bases, and 16 bases lay in between. Germline V gene data show CDR1 as MDHEN and CDR2 as SYDVKM. CDR3 in DNA: TGTGCCAGCAGTCCCCCCGGACTGATTTATCAGCCCCAGCATTTT. Its translation: CASSPPGLIYQPQHF.

This CDR3 is CASSESGGFDEQYF. The CDR3 DNA sequence: TGCGCCAGCAGTGAGTCAGGGGGCTTCGACGAGCAGTACTTC. V usage is TRBV10-1 and J usage is TRBJ2-7, with TRBD1 identical over 7 bases. V gave up 0 bases and J gave up 5 bases; unmatched junction bases: 4. The CDR3 spans 14 residues. The germline V gene has CDR1 WNHNN and CDR2 SYGVQD (reference sequence).

The rearrangement joins TRBV7-2 to TRBJ2-5; no definite D call. With 5 bases removed from V and 7 bases from J, the gap between germline ends came to 8 bases. Germline V gene data show CDR1 as SGHTA and CDR2 as FQGNSA. The CDR3 consists of 11 residues. The CDR3 DNA is TGTGCCAGCAGCACAAGACGGACCCAGTACTTC. This sequence encodes CASSTRRTQYF.

The V call is TRBV10-3, the J call TRBJ2-1; TRBD2 matches 8 bases. The CDR3 totals 16 residues. Trimming removed 2 bases from V and 5 bases from J; junction bases left unmatched: 8. Germline loops: CDR1 ENHRY, CDR2 SYGVKD. This CDR3 reads CAISEQGLGQNNEQFF. The CDR3 nucleotides read TGTGCCATCAGTGAGCAGGGACTAGGCCAAAACAATGAGCAGTTCTTC.

Written as DNA, the CDR3 is TGTGCCAGCAGTTCCGACAGGGGGAACACTGAAGCTTTCTTT. Translating it yields CASSSDRGNTEAFF. The rearrangement uses TRBV6-6 and TRBJ1-1; TRBD1 matches at 8 bases. Trimming removed 4 bases from V and 1 base from J; junction bases left unmatched: 2. The CDR3 loop spans 14 amino acids. The germline CDR1 and CDR2 sequences are MNHNY and SVGAGI (reference sequence).

This clone was counted a single time. The chain recombines TRBV7-2 with TRBJ2-2; TRBD2 matches at 7 bases. The CDR3 loop spans 17 amino acids. CDR1 and CDR2 (germline): SGHTA, FQGNSA. V was pared by 5 bases and J by 3 bases, with 12 bases of the junction left unmatched. CDR3 loop: CASSPGEGPLDTGELFF. The CDR3 coding sequence is TGTGCCAGCAGCCCCGGGGAGGGCCCCCTGGACACCGGGGAGCTGTTTTTT.